The TCR beta chain described here comes from a study of cytomegalovirus exposure and HLA in healthy donors. PCR involved 60 Vbeta and 13 Jbeta primers. Assay: immunoSEQ multiplex PCR; the TCRdb copy retains only in-frame clones and omits some. The top ten clones hold about 13% of a sample with some 140,000 clones, roughly 80% of them seen once. Study outcomes and limitations: A later examination showed that TCR association rates differed by HLA locus, with DRB1 most and HLA-C fewest. Reported results showed that the classifier diagnosed cytomegalovirus status with high specificity and sensitivity.

Note on this clone: What it binds is not known.

With 0 bases clipped from V and 4 bases from J, the junction kept 3 bases outside the gene matches. The CDR3 is 15 residues long. In germline, CDR1 is KGHSH, CDR2 LQKENI. Each of the donors was a healthy bone marrow donor. The TCR was taken from a man between 25 and 39 years old in good health and CMV-seropositive. The sample consisted of PBMCs. The rearrangement links TRBV18 to TRBJ2-1; TRBD2 aligns across 7 bases. CDR3 in DNA: TGTGCCAGCTCACCACCTACTAGCGAGTACAATGAGCAGTTCTTC. Amino acid sequence: CASSPPTSEYNEQFF.